Listed below are T cell receptor beta chains from one sample, sequenced in a study of shared clonotypes between healthy human individuals. Produced via immunoSEQ multiplex PCR; TCRdb's table is partial and in-frame only. The data hold millions of clones, with approximately 90% observed a single time. Sequenced: naive CD4+ T cells sorted from blood. The receptors derive from a man aged 18 to 30 in good health. Each CDR3 is given with its conserved first and last residue.

>TRBV5-5|TRBJ2-7|14
CASRGVGLTYEQYF
>TRBV18|TRBJ2-1|12
CASSPLGGEQFF
>TRBV18|TRBJ2-5|14
CASSPQQGKETQYF
>TRBV5-1|TRBJ1-1|15
CASSSLGQGGTEAFF
>TRBV5-6|TRBJ2-1|18
CASSSGLAGGPPGNEQFF
>TRBV4-3|TRBJ2-2|14
CASSQDRGTGELFF
>TRBV10-3|TRBJ1-2|15
CAISESFVQGNGYTF
>TRBV29-1|TRBJ2-5|13
CSSGGPHQETQYF
>TRBV5-4|TRBJ1-1|16
CASSLTGRRENTEAFF
>TRBV9|TRBJ2-5|13
CASSYAGQETQYF
>TRBV25-1|TRBJ2-3|16
CASSEYRTGFTDTQYF
>TRBV4-3|TRBJ1-1|13
CASSPKQGTEAFF